Below, 19 T cell receptor beta chains from the same sample are listed, as sequenced in a study of T cells after yellow fever vaccination. TCRdb reprocessed the 5' RACE reads with MiXCR, giving one entry per CDR3 protein. The data contain hundreds of thousands of distinct CDR3 sequences, about a fifth of them singletons. Sequencing was performed on PBMCs, taken about 20 days after the first yellow fever vaccination. The source is a man aged 18 to 30 who received the YFV17D yellow fever vaccine.

The chain has TRBV5-1 and TRBJ2-5, with 7 bases matching TRBD1. In germline, CDR1 is SGHRS, CDR2 YFSETQ. J lost 2 bases, V lost 4 bases, and 5 bases had no gene match. The CDR3 covers 14 residues. Here the CDR3 DNA reads TGCGCCAGCAGCAAGGGACAGCAACAAGAGACCCAGTACTTC. Encoded protein: CASSKGQQQETQYF.

This clonotype was seen a handful of times. This rearrangement joins TRBV12-3 or TRBV12-4 to TRBJ1-1; no clear D gene. V was shortened by 4 bases and J by 0 bases, with 9 bases between the two germline ends. The CDR3 loop spans 14 amino acids. Written as DNA, the CDR3 is TGTGCCAGCAGTTGGACGGTGATGAACACTGAAGCTTTCTTT. Translation: CASSWTVMNTEAFF.

The rearrangement joins TRBV7-2 to TRBJ2-2; D may be TRBD2 (5 bases). Trimming removed 5 bases at V and 4 bases at J, with 11 bases between. CDR1 SGHTA and CDR2 FQGNSA come from the germline V gene. CDR3 length: 14 amino acids. Here the CDR3 DNA reads TGTGCCAGCAGCACTAGACTCTCCACCGGGGAGCTGTTTTTT. The encoded protein is CASSTRLSTGELFF.

V is TRBV28 and J is TRBJ2-3; D gene ambiguous. The germline CDR1 and CDR2 sequences are MDHEN and SYDVKM. Trimming shortened V by 6 bases and J by 6 bases, and 10 bases separated the two germline ends. The CDR3 runs to 12 residues. CDR3 protein: CASRHNIDTQYF. The CDR3 DNA sequence: TGTGCCAGCAGACACAATATTGATACGCAGTATTTT.

The chain carries TRBV12-3 or TRBV12-4 and TRBJ2-1; tentatively, D is TRBD1 (7 bases). Between the trimmed V and J ends, which lost 7 bases and 8 bases, there was a span of 21 bases. The CDR3 is made up of 15 amino acids. The CDR3 coding sequence is TGTGCCAGCAACCTAGGGGGCGGGGACCTGGATGAGCAGTTCTTC. This codes for CASNLGGGDLDEQFF.

Ten or more counts support this clonotype. One end of the junction is discordant with germline, which a read error may explain. This sequence joins TRBV5-1 and TRBJ2-2; the D is unclear. CDR3 length: 14 amino acids. CDR1 and CDR2 (germline): SGHRS, YFSETQ. The CDR3 spells CASSLGPNTGELFF. The CDR3 coding sequence is TGTGCCAGCAGCTTAGGGCCGAACACCGGGGAGCTGTTTTTT.

This clonotype came up a few times. V gene TRBV12-3 or TRBV12-4 combines with J gene TRBJ2-5; D remains ambiguous. The CDR3 is 15 amino acids. Trimming left V 5 bases short and J 0 bases short, with 13 bases between. The CDR3 protein is CASSPFPGHQETQYF. The DNA for the CDR3 is TGTGCCAGCAGTCCCTTCCCCGGCCACCAAGAGACCCAGTACTTC.

This clonotype was seen a few times. V and J are TRBV5-4 and TRBJ2-3; 9 nucleotides agree with TRBD2. This CDR3 is built from 14 residues. Trimming cost V 5 bases and J 5 bases; bases outside gene matches: 6. Germline assignment: CDR1 SGHNT and CDR2 YYREEE (reference sequence). CDR3 sequence (DNA): TGTGCCAGCAGGCGGGGGGGCCGTGTAGATACGCAGTATTTT. It encodes CASRRGGRVDTQYF. Complete variable domain (other parts from reference TRBV5-4 and TRBJ2-3): ETGVTQSPTHLIKTRGQQVTLRCSSQSGHNTVSWYQQALGQGPQFIFQYYREEENGRGNFPPRFSGLQFPNYSSELNVNALELDDSALYLCASRRGGRVDTQYFGPGTRLTVL.

The J gene is TRBJ2-5, the V gene TRBV6-1; perhaps TRBD1 as D (5 bases). The CDR3 has 13 amino acids. Deletions cut 6 bases from V and 5 bases from J, with 13 bases between. CDR1 is MNHNS and CDR2 is SASEGT in the germline V gene. DNA for the CDR3: TGTGCCAGCAGCCCCATTTCAGGGGAGACCCAGTACTTC. This translates into CASSPISGETQYF.

This clonotype was counted a few times. A read error may produce the germline difference seen at one junction end. The CDR3 is CASSYSYRDRACF. The CDR3 DNA follows: TGTGCCAGCAGTTACTCGTACCGGGACAGGGCTTGCTTC. The chain carries TRBV6-5 and TRBJ2-4; 9 bases align to TRBD1. The germline V gene has CDR1 MNHEY and CDR2 SVGAGI. CDR3 length: 13 amino acids.

The sample holds a few counts of this clonotype. The chain couples TRBV3-1 to TRBJ1-5; D gene unclear. Trimming shortened V by 5 bases and J by 3 bases, and 20 bases separated the two germline ends. The CDR3 consists of 17 residues. The germline V gene encodes CDR1 LGHDT and CDR2 YNNKEL (reference sequence). This CDR3 reads CASSNSPGGVSNQPQHF. In DNA form, the CDR3 reads TGTGCCAGCAGCAACTCCCCTGGTGGGGTATCCAATCAGCCCCAGCATTTT. The entire variable domain, with the rest obtained from reference TRBV3-1 and TRBJ1-5, is as follows: DTAVSQTPKYLVTQMGNDKSIKCEQNLGHDTMYWYKQDSKKFLKIMFSYNNKELIINETVPNRFSPKSPDKAHLNLHINSLELGDSAVYFCASSNSPGGVSNQPQHFGDGTRLSIL.

This chain connects TRBV27 to TRBJ2-2; no clear D. Trimming pared 8 bases from V and 8 bases from J, leaving 6 bases between. The germline V gene has CDR1 MNHEY and CDR2 SMNVEV (reference sequence). This CDR3 has 10 amino acids. The CDR3 loop is CASVLGELFF. The CDR3 DNA reads as TGTGCCAGCGTGTTGGGGGAGCTGTTTTTT.

This clonotype was seen more than once but under ten times. This chain uses TRBV27 with TRBJ2-2; D gene unclear. V lost 3 bases to trimming and J lost 2 bases, with 10 bases between them. The CDR3 sequence is 15 residues long. Germline V gene data show CDR1 as MNHEY and CDR2 as SMNVEV (reference sequence). CDR3 nucleotide sequence: TGTGCCAGCAGTTTTACCACATATAACACCGGGGAGCTGTTTTTT. It encodes CASSFTTYNTGELFF.

The chain uses TRBV27 and TRBJ1-6, with 9 bases that match TRBD1. Unmatched junction bases numbered 8, after V lost 10 bases and J lost 7 bases. The CDR3 has 14 amino acids. Per germline, CDR1 MNHEY and CDR2 SMNVEV (reference sequence). Here the CDR3 DNA reads TGTGCCACTACAACGGGACAGGGAAATTCACCCCTCCACTTT. Protein sequence: CATTTGQGNSPLHF.

The chain joins TRBV9 to TRBJ2-1; the match to TRBD2 covers 15 bases. The CDR3 is 16 residues long. V shed 2 bases and J 7 bases; nucleotides not matched to a gene: 4. Germline CDR1 is SGDLS and CDR2 is YYNGEE. The DNA of the CDR3 is TGTGCCAGCAGCGTGGGGGGACTAGCGGGGGGAAATGAGCAGTTCTTC. Translation gives CASSVGGLAGGNEQFF.

The J gene is TRBJ1-1, the V gene TRBV2; tentative D call: TRBD1 (5 bases). Germline V lookup: CDR1 SNHLY, CDR2 FYNNEI. Between the trimmed V and J ends, which lost 4 bases and 6 bases, there was a span of 12 bases. This CDR3 region has 13 residues. The CDR3 spells CASSAGRVSEAFF. CDR3 bases: TGTGCCAGCAGTGCAGGGAGAGTTTCTGAAGCTTTCTTT.

The V call is TRBV6-1, the J call TRBJ1-5; D call uncertain. CDR1 MNHNS and CDR2 SASEGT come from the germline V gene. The CDR3 has 13 residues. V lost 8 bases and J 4 bases, leaving 12 bases between the germline ends. CDR3 DNA: TGTGCCAGCGGGCAGACGAAGAATCAGCCCCAGCATTTT. Translating gives CASGQTKNQPQHF.

V is TRBV7-3 and J is TRBJ2-6; D possibly corresponds to TRBD1 (5 bases). The CDR3 is 16 residues long. Looked up from germline, CDR1 is SGHTA and CDR2 is FQGTGA. V was pared by 6 bases and J by 0 bases, with 12 bases between. For the CDR3, the DNA is TGTGCCAGCAGATCCCCAGGGATCTCTGGGGCCAACGTCCTGACTTTC. Its protein product is CASRSPGISGANVLTF. Full variable domain (missing parts from reference TRBV7-3 and TRBJ2-6): GAGVSQTPSNKVTEKGKYVELRCDPISGHTALYWYRQSLGQGPEFLIYFQGTGAADDSGLPNDRFFAVRPEGSVSTLKIQRTERGDSAVYLCASRSPGISGANVLTFGAGSRLTVL.

This clonotype was detected a few times. The chain links TRBV5-1 to TRBJ2-3; 7 nucleotides align to TRBD2. Germline values: CDR1 SGHRS, CDR2 YFSETQ. The CDR3 is made up of 18 amino acids. Trimming took 4 bases from V and 0 from J; bases not matched to a gene: 14. CDR3 bases: TGCGCCAGCAGCCCCGGAGGGTCTAGCGGACTAAGCACAGATACGCAGTATTTT. Protein sequence: CASSPGGSSGLSTDTQYF.